What follows are 25 T cell receptor beta chains derived from one specimen sequenced in a study of blood T cell repertoires in COVID-19. TCRdb keeps only in-frame clones here, not all; method: immunoSEQ multiplex PCR. The sample has 140,000 to 150,000 clones, roughly 86% seen once; the top ten hold roughly 3.5%. Sequenced input: PBMCs or T cells enriched from blood (not recorded which). These receptors all stem from a woman aged 50 to 60 with acute COVID-19.

The chain has TRBV29-1 and TRBJ2-4; 12 positions match TRBD1. The CDR3 spans 13 residues. Germline-derived CDR1 and CDR2 are SQVTM and ANQGSEA. With 6 bases clipped from V and 9 bases from J, the junction kept 6 bases outside the gene matches. The CDR3 loop is CSVDPGQGAIQYF. In nucleotides, the CDR3 is TGCAGCGTAGACCCGGGACAGGGGGCCATTCAGTACTTC.

CDR3 DNA sequence: TGTGCCAGCAGTGAAAACAGCGGCTACAATGAGCAGTTCTTC. Protein: CASSENSGYNEQFF. The gene calls are TRBV2 and TRBJ2-1; D might be TRBD2 (5 bases). This CDR3 has 14 amino acids. Trimming took 2 bases from V and 3 from J, leaving 8 bases between them. Germline CDR1 SNHLY, CDR2 FYNNEI.

The V and J genes are TRBV7-3 and TRBJ1-5, with no clear D. V was clipped by 3 bases and J by 5 bases, with 11 bases between them. From germline, CDR1 is SGHTA and CDR2 FQGTGA. The CDR3 has 14 residues. The DNA for the CDR3 is TGTGCCAGCAGCTTTCGGCAGGTCCATCAGCCCCAGCATTTT. It codes for CASSFRQVHQPQHF.

V usage is TRBV11-3 and J usage is TRBJ2-5; TRBD1 matches 9 bases. V shed 4 bases, J shed 7 bases, and the junction held 4 bases outside the gene matches. The germline V gene has CDR1 SGHNT and CDR2 YENEEA. There are 13 residues in the CDR3. The CDR3 loop reads CASSSRQGGTQYF. CDR3 DNA: TGTGCCAGCAGCTCAAGACAGGGGGGGACCCAGTACTTC.

This clone was counted between two and nine times. V and J are TRBV7-3 and TRBJ2-5; D may be TRBD2 (6 bases). V gave up 5 bases and J gave up 1 base, with 14 bases separating them. Germline assignment: CDR1 SGHTA and CDR2 FQGTGA. The CDR3 sequence is 15 residues long. In DNA form, the CDR3 reads TGTGCCAGCAGCCAACAAAGCGGGCCCCAAGAGACCCAGTACTTC. Protein: CASSQQSGPQETQYF.

V is TRBV4-2 and J is TRBJ2-3; 7 bases fit TRBD2. V was clipped by 4 bases and J by 3 bases; unmatched bases: 7. The CDR3 loop spans 15 amino acids. CDR1 is LGHNA, CDR2 YNFKEQ, per germline. CDR3 nucleotides: TGTGCCAGCAGCCCCGCGGCGGGAGTGACAGATACGCAGTATTTT. Its protein is CASSPAAGVTDTQYF.

This clone was seen a handful of times. V usage is TRBV2 and J usage is TRBJ1-6; 7 bases agree with TRBD1. CDR3 length: 14 residues. Germline loops: CDR1 SNHLY, CDR2 FYNNEI. Germline trimming cut 6 bases from V and 8 bases from J; bases unmatched to any gene: 7. The CDR3 loop is CASSRGLRDSPLHF. CDR3 nucleotide sequence: TGTGCCAGCAGCAGGGGGTTAAGGGATTCACCCCTCCACTTT. Complete variable domain (other parts from reference TRBV2 and TRBJ1-6): EPEVTQTPSHQVTQMGQEVILRCVPISNHLYFYWYRQILGQKVEFLVSFYNNEISEKSEIFDDQFSVERPDGSNFTLKIRSTKLEDSAMYFCASSRGLRDSPLHFGNGTRLTVT.

The chain joins TRBV5-1 to TRBJ2-1, with 10 bases fitting TRBD1. V gave up 5 bases and J gave up 3 bases; unmatched junction bases: 8. Germline V gene sequence: CDR1 SGHRS, CDR2 YFSETQ. This CDR3 comprises 16 residues. DNA for the CDR3: TGCGCCAGCAGACCGTCCGGGACAGGGGTCTACAATGAGCAGTTCTTC. Translating it yields CASRPSGTGVYNEQFF.

This clone was recorded a few times. The chain is built from TRBV7-2 and TRBJ1-1; D gene uncertain. Per germline, CDR1 SGHTA and CDR2 FQGNSA. V was shortened by 4 bases and J by 6 bases, with 12 bases between the two germline ends. The CDR3 is 13 residues long. Written as DNA, the CDR3 is TGTGCCAGCAGCTCCCAGGAGGGCGCTGAAGCTTTCTTT. Translating gives CASSSQEGAEAFF.

The J gene is TRBJ2-5, the V gene TRBV2; D ambiguous. Between the trimmed V and J ends, which lost 7 bases and 5 bases, there was a span of 11 bases. The CDR3 is 12 amino acids. Germline V gives CDR1 SNHLY, CDR2 FYNNEI. DNA of the CDR3: TGTGCCAGCATAATTTTCGGGGAGACCCAGTACTTC. Residues: CASIIFGETQYF.

The chain joins TRBV21-1 to TRBJ2-1; the table's D call, TRBD2, has no DNA check behind it. TRBV21-1 represents a pseudogene. The CDR3 length is 17 residues. In nucleotides, the CDR3 is TGTGCCAGCAGCAAATTACGGCGGGAGAAATCCTACAATGAGCAGTTCTTC. It specifies CASSKLRREKSYNEQFF.

The chain employs TRBV4-1 and TRBJ2-7; D not resolved. Germline assignment: CDR1 MGHRA and CDR2 YSYEKL. Trimming removed 0 bases at V and 3 bases at J, with 12 bases between. This CDR3 comprises 15 residues. CDR3 amino acids: CASSQESAVNYEQYF. The CDR3 nucleotides read TGCGCCAGCAGCCAAGAAAGTGCGGTGAACTACGAGCAGTACTTC.

This clone was detected ten times or more. The chain carries TRBV19 and TRBJ2-3, with 10 bases fitting TRBD2. Per the germline V gene, CDR1 is LNHDA and CDR2 is SQIVND (reference sequence). Germline trimming cut 4 bases from V and 6 bases from J; bases unmatched to any gene: 7. The CDR3 is 15 amino acids. In DNA form, the CDR3 reads TGTGCCAGTAGTACTAGCGGGGGATTCGCGGATACGCAGTATTTT. Residues: CASSTSGGFADTQYF. Full variable domain (missing parts from reference TRBV19 and TRBJ2-3): DGGITQSPKYLFRKEGQNVTLSCEQNLNHDAMYWYRQDPGQGLRLIYYSQIVNDFQKGDIAEGYSVSREKKESFPLTVTSAQKNPTAFYLCASSTSGGFADTQYFGPGTRLTVL.

This chain connects TRBV2 to TRBJ2-5; the match to TRBD2 covers 10 bases. CDR3 length: 15 amino acids. CDR1 SNHLY and CDR2 FYNNEI come from the germline V gene. V dropped 7 bases and J dropped 1; count of bases not matched to a gene: 6. CDR3 nucleotides: TGTGCCAGCAAAGCTAGCGGGAGCTCCCAAGAGACCCAGTACTTC. Its protein is CASKASGSSQETQYF. The full variable domain, completed using reference TRBV2 and TRBJ2-5, is EPEVTQTPSHQVTQMGQEVILRCVPISNHLYFYWYRQILGQKVEFLVSFYNNEISEKSEIFDDQFSVERPDGSNFTLKIRSTKLEDSAMYFCASKASGSSQETQYFGPGTRLLVL.

This sequence joins TRBV12-3 or TRBV12-4 and TRBJ1-2; D might be TRBD1 (6 bases). This CDR3 spans 12 amino acids. Trimming shortened V by 5 bases and J by 5 bases, and 9 bases separated the two germline ends. CDR3 residues: CASSPGQYGYTF. Written as DNA, the CDR3 is TGTGCCAGCAGTCCCGGACAGTATGGCTACACCTTC.

This rearrangement joins TRBV19 to TRBJ1-5; D is perhaps TRBD1 (6 bases). This CDR3 is built from 18 residues. CDR1 LNHDA and CDR2 SQIVND come from the germline V gene (reference sequence). Trimming shortened V by 5 bases and J by 0 bases, and 20 bases separated the two germline ends. CDR3 residues: CASSRIDRQLYSNQPQHF. DNA of the CDR3: TGTGCCAGTAGTCGAATCGACAGGCAACTGTATAGCAATCAGCCCCAGCATTTT. The complete variable domain, with remaining parts taken from reference TRBV19 and TRBJ1-5, reads DGGITQSPKYLFRKEGQNVTLSCEQNLNHDAMYWYRQDPGQGLRLIYYSQIVNDFQKGDIAEGYSVSREKKESFPLTVTSAQKNPTAFYLCASSRIDRQLYSNQPQHFGDGTRLSIL.

The chain joins TRBV7-8 to TRBJ1-5; the D is unclear. Germline-derived CDR1 and CDR2 are SGHVS and FQNEAQ. With 5 bases removed from V and 5 bases from J, the gap between germline ends came to 7 bases. The CDR3 length is 12 residues. CDR3 protein: CASSPPYQPQHF. The CDR3 bases are TGTGCCAGCAGCCCCCCTTATCAGCCCCAGCATTTT.

V gene TRBV30 combines with J gene TRBJ2-1; 16 positions match TRBD2. V trimming: 0 bases; J trimming: 6 bases; junction bases outside the gene matches: 2. CDR3 size: 16 residues. The germline gives CDR1 GTSNPN, CDR2 SVGIG (reference sequence). CDR3 DNA: TGTGCCTGGAGTGTCGGGACTAGCGGGAGGGCCAATGAGCAGTTCTTC. This encodes CAWSVGTSGRANEQFF.

The rearrangement joins TRBV24-1 to TRBJ1-5; D unresolved. This CDR3 is 13 amino acids long. Germline loops: CDR1 KGHDR, CDR2 SFDVKD. Trimming took 5 bases from V and 0 from J, leaving 4 bases between them. The CDR3 sequence: CATSGYSNQPQHF. The CDR3, as DNA: TGTGCCACCAGTGGTTATAGCAATCAGCCCCAGCATTTT.

The chain recombines TRBV24-1 with TRBJ2-5, with 7 bases matching TRBD1. Germline V gives CDR1 KGHDR, CDR2 SFDVKD. The V gene end was trimmed by 2 bases and the J gene end by 7 bases; junction bases not matched to a gene: 12. The CDR3 has 16 residues. CDR3 in DNA: TGTGCCACCAGTGATTCGACAGGGTGGCGTGGAGGGACCCAGTACTTC. Protein product: CATSDSTGWRGGTQYF.

This chain uses TRBV14 with TRBJ1-1, with a possible D match to TRBD1 (5 bases). Germline assignment: CDR1 SGHDN and CDR2 FVKESK. The CDR3 covers 13 residues. V was cut by 4 bases and J by 7 bases, with 13 bases left in between. The CDR3 DNA follows: TGTGCCAGCAGCCTACAGGAGGAGGGTGAAGCTTTCTTT. It encodes CASSLQEEGEAFF.

The V call is TRBV7-9, the J call TRBJ2-1, with TRBD2 matching over 9 bases. J gave up 8 bases and V 2 bases, and 7 bases lay outside the gene matches. The CDR3 consists of 15 residues. Per the germline V gene, CDR1 is SEHNR and CDR2 is FQNEAQ (reference sequence). CDR3 amino acids: CASSLRAGGVDEQFF. The DNA of the CDR3 is TGTGCCAGCAGCTTAAGAGCGGGAGGTGTCGATGAGCAGTTCTTC.

V and J are TRBV6-2 or TRBV6-3 and TRBJ2-2, with 8 bases that match TRBD1. The V segment lost 7 bases and the J segment 1 base; nucleotides outside the gene matches: 5. The length of the CDR3 is 15 residues. Germline V CDR1 and CDR2: MNHEY, SVGEGT. This chain's CDR3 is CASNPTGENTGELFF. As DNA, the CDR3 is TGTGCCAGCAACCCGACAGGGGAGAACACCGGGGAGCTGTTTTTT.

The V call is TRBV4-3, the J call TRBJ1-6; 7 positions agree with TRBD1. The V and J ends lost 1 base and 5 bases, in that order; junction bases with no gene match: 2. The CDR3 length is 15 residues. In germline, CDR1 is LGHNA, CDR2 YSLEER. CDR3 sequence: CASSQGDRNNSPLHF. The DNA of the CDR3 is TGCGCCAGCAGCCAAGGGGACAGAAATAATTCACCCCTCCACTTT.

This chain joins TRBV11-1 and TRBJ2-1; possibly TRBD2 for D (5 bases). The CDR3 has 12 amino acids. Trimming removed 2 bases from V and 7 bases from J, with 6 bases in between. CDR1 SGHAT and CDR2 FQDESV come from the germline V gene (reference sequence). CDR3 protein: CASSLWENEQFF. The CDR3 DNA reads as TGTGCCAGCAGCTTATGGGAGAATGAGCAGTTCTTC.